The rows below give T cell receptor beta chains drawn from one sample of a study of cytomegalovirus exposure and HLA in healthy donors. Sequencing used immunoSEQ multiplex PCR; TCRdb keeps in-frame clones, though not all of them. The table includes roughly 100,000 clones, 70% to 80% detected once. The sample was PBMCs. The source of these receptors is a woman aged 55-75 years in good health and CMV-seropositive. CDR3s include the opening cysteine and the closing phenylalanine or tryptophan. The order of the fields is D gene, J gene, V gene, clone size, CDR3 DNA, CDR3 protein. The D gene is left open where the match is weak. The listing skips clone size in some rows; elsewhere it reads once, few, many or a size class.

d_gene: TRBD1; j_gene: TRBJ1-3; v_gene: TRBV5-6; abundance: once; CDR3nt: TGTGCCAGCAGCTCTCGGTTAGGGGGCCGTGGAAACACCATATATTTT; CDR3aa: CASSSRLGGRGNTIYF
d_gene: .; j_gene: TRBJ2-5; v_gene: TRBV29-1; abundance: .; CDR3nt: TGCAGCGTTGAAGCCCAGCGGAGGGAGACCCAGTACTTC; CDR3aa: CSVEAQRRETQYF
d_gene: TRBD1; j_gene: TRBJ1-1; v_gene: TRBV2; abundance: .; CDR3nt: TGTGCCAGCAGTGATGCGAACAGGGGTGGTGAAGCTTTCTTT; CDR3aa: CASSDANRGGEAFF
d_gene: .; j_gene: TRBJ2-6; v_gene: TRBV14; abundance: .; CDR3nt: TGTGCCAGCAGCCAAGATGGGAGCGTCAGATCATCCTCTGGGGCCAACGTCCTGACTTTC; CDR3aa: CASSQDGSVRSSSGANVLTF
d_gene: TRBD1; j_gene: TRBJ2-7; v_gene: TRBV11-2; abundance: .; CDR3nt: TGTGCCAGCAGCTTAGGGACAGGGGGCTACGAGCAGTACTTC; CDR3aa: CASSLGTGGYEQYF
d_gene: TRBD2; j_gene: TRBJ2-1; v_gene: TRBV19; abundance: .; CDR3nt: TGTGCCAGTAGTATAAGTCTAGCGGGCAATGAGCAGTTCTTC; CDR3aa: CASSISLAGNEQFF
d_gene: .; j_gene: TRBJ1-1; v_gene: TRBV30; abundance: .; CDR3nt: TGTGCCTGGGGGGGGGTGAACACTGAAGCTTTCTTT; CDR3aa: CAWGGVNTEAFF
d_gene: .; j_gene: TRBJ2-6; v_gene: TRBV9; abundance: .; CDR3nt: TGTGCCAGCAGCGTAACCCGTAGTGCTGGGGCCAACGTCCTGACTTTC; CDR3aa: CASSVTRSAGANVLTF
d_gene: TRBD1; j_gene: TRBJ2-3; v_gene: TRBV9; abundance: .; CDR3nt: TGTGCCAGCAGCGTTCGGACAGGGGGCGGAGATACGCAGTATTTT; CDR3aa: CASSVRTGGGDTQYF
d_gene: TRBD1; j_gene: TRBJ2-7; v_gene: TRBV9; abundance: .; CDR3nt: TGTGCCAGCAGCGCCTACCCGGGACAGGAAAGCTCCTACGAGCAGTACTTC; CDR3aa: CASSAYPGQESSYEQYF
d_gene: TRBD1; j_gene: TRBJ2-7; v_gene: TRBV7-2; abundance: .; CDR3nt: TGTGCCAGCAGAACAGGACAGGGGTTCCGCGAGCAGTACTTC; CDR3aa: CASRTGQGFREQYF
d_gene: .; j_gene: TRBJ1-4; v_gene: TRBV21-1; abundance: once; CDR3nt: TGTGCCAGCAGCAAGGACAGGGGGGGTGAAAAACTGTTTTTT; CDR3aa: CASSKDRGGEKLFF
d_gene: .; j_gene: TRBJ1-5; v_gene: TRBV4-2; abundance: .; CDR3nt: TGTGCCAGCAGCCAAGTAACGGCGGGGCTTGGCAATCAGCCCCAGCATTTT; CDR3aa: CASSQVTAGLGNQPQHF
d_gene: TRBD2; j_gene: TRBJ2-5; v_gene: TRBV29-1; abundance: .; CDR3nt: TGCAGCGTTGGGGCGGGAGCTATAGAGACCCAGTACTTC; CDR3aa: CSVGAGAIETQYF
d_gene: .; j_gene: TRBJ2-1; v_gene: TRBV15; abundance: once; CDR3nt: TGTGCCACCAGCAAGGCAAGGGGGAGCGATGAGCAGTTCTTC; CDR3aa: CATSKARGSDEQFF
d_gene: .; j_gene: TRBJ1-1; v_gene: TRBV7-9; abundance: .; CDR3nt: TGTGCCAGCGATTTGTCCACCCGGGCTGAAGCTTTCTTT; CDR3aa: CASDLSTRAEAFF
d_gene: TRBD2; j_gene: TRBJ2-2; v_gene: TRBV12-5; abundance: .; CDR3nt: TGTGCTAGTGGTTTGATGGGCGGGAGTTCCGGGGAGCTGTTTTTT; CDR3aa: CASGLMGGSSGELFF
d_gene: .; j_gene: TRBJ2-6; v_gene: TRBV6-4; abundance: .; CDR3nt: TGTGCCAGCAGTGACAAGGGAGCCCTCTCCTTTGGGGCCAACGTCCTGACTTTC; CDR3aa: CASSDKGALSFGANVLTF
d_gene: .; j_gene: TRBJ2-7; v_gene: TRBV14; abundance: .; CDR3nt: TGTGCCAGCAGCCCCCGGTGGGCCAGCTCCTACGAGCAGTACTTC; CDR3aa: CASSPRWASSYEQYF
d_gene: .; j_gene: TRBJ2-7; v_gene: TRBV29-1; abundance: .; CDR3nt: TGCAGCGTCTGGGGCAGCTCCTACGAGCAGTACTTC; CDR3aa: CSVWGSSYEQYF
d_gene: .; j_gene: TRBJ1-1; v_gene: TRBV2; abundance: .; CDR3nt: TGTGCCAGCAGCCTCGGGACTTCCACTGAAGCTTTCTTT; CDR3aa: CASSLGTSTEAFF
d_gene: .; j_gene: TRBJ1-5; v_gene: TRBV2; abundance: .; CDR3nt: TGTGCCAGCAGTGATCTGAGAAATCAGCCCCAGCATTTT; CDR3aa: CASSDLRNQPQHF
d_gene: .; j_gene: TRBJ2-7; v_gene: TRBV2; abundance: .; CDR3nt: TGTGCCAGCGGGGAATACAGGGCCTACGAGCAGTACTTC; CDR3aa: CASGEYRAYEQYF
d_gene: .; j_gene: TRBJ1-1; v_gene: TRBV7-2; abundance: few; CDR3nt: TGTGCCAGCAGCCGAAAGGGGCTCGGGACTGAAGCTTTCTTT; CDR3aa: CASSRKGLGTEAFF
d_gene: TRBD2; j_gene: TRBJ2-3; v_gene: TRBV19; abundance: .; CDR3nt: TGTGCCAGTAGTAAAAGACTAGCGCAAAGCACAGATACGCAGTATTTT; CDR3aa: CASSKRLAQSTDTQYF
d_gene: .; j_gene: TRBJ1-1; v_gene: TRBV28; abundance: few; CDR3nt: TGTGCCAGCAGTTTAAGGAGGAACACTGAAGCTTTCTTT; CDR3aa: CASSLRRNTEAFF
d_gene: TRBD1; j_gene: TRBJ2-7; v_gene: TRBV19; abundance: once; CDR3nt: TGTGCCAGTAGTATAAGGGACAGAGGCTACGAGCAGTACTTC; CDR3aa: CASSIRDRGYEQYF
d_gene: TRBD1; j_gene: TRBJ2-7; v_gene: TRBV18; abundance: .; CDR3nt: TGTGCCAGCTCACCTAATTCACTCGGGACAGGGTTACACGAGCAGTACTTC; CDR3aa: CASSPNSLGTGLHEQYF
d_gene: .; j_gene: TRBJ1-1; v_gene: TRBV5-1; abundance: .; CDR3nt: TGCGCCAGCAGCTTGGGTGCGGGGATAGAAGCTTTCTTT; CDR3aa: CASSLGAGIEAFF
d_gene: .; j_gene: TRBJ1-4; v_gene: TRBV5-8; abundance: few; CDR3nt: TGTGCCAGCAGCCTCAAGGGGGATCCATTGGCGAATGAAAAACTGTTTTTT; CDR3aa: CASSLKGDPLANEKLFF
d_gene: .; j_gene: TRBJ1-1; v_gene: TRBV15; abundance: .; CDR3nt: TGTGCCACCAGCAGAGATCTGGAGGGACGAACTGAAGCTTTCTTT; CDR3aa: CATSRDLEGRTEAFF
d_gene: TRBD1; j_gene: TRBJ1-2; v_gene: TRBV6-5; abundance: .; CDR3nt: TGTGCCAGCAGTCTCACAGGGGGCGGTAGCTATGGCTACACCTTC; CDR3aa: CASSLTGGGSYGYTF
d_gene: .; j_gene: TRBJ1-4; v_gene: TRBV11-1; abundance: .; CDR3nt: TGTGCCAGCAGCTTACGAAGACAGTTGAATGAAAAACTGTTTTTT; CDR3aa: CASSLRRQLNEKLFF
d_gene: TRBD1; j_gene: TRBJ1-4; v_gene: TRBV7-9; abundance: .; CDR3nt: TGTTCCAGCAGCCGGGGACAGGGAAATGAAAAACTGTTTTTT; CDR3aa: CSSSRGQGNEKLFF
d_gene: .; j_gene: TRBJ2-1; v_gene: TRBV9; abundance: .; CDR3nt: TGTGCCAGCAGCTCCACCTACAATGAGCAGTTCTTC; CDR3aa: CASSSTYNEQFF
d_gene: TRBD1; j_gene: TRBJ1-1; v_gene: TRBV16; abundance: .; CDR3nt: TGTGCCAGCAGCCAATCGAGACAGGGGGGCGGCACTGAAGCTTTCTTT; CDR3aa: CASSQSRQGGGTEAFF
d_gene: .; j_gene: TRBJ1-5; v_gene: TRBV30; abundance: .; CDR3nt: TGTGCCTGGAGTGCGGCGGGCAATCAGCCCCAGCATTTT; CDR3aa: CAWSAAGNQPQHF
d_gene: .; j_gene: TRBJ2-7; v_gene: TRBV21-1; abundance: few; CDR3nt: TGTGCCACCACCCCGTCTCCGAGTTCGGGACTAGCGCTATGCGAGCAGTACTTC; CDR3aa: CATTPSPSSGLALCEQYF
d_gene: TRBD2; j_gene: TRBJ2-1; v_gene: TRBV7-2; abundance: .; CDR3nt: TGTGCCAGCAGACCCCCGATAGCGGGCCCGACCAACAATGAGCAGTTCTTC; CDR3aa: CASRPPIAGPTNNEQFF
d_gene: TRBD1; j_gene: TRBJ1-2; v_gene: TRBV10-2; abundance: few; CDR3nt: TGCGCCAGTGGACAGGTTGACCGCTATGGCTACACCTTC; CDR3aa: CASGQVDRYGYTF
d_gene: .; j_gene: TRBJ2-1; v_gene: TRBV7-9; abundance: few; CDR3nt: TGTGCCAGCAGCCTAGAGACTGGTAGACTACACAATGAGCAGTTCTTC; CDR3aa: CASSLETGRLHNEQFF
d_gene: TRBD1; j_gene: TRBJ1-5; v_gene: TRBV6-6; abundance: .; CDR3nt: TGTGCCACCGGCGTGGACAGGCTGCAGCCCCAGCATTTT; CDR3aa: CATGVDRLQPQHF
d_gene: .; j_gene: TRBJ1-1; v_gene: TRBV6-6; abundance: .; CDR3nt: TGTGCCAGCAGTTACTCGACAGCGAAGACTGAAGCTTTCTTT; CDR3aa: CASSYSTAKTEAFF
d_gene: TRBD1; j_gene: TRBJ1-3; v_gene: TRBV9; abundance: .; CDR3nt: TGTGCCAGCAGCCAAATCGGACAGGGGGGAACCATATATTTT; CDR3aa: CASSQIGQGGTIYF
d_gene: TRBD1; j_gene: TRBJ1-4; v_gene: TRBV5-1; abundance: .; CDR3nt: TGCGCCAGCAGCTTGGGGGACAGACGAATTATAACTAATGAAAAACTGTTTTTT; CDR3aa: CASSLGDRRIITNEKLFF
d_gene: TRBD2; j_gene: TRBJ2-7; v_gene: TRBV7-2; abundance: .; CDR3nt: TGTGCCAGCAGCTTCAGCGGGACCACCTACGAGCAGTACTTC; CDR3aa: CASSFSGTTYEQYF
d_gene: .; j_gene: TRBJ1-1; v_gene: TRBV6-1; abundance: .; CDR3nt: TGTGCCAGCAGTGTAATCCGGGGTCCCACTGAAGCTTTCTTT; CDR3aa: CASSVIRGPTEAFF
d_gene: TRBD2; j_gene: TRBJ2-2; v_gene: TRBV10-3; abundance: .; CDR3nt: TGTGCCATCAGTACCCCATCGGGGGGGTTTAACACCGGGGAGCTGTTTTTT; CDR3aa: CAISTPSGGFNTGELFF
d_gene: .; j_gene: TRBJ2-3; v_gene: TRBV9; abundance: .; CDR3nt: TGTGCCAGCAGCGTAGCTGGCGGTACGCAGTATTTT; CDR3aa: CASSVAGGTQYF
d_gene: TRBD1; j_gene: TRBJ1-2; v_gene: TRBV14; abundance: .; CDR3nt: TGTGCCAGCAGCCCGGACAGGCGGCATGGCTACACCTTC; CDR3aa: CASSPDRRHGYTF
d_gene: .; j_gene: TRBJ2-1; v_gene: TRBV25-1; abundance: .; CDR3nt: TGTGCCAGCAGTGAATATGGGCAGGGGCGCAATGAGCAGTTCTTC; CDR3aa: CASSEYGQGRNEQFF